These T cell receptor beta chains were read from a single sample in a study of early stage breast cancer tumors. TCRdb's table, derived via immunoSEQ multiplex PCR, lists solely in-frame clones and lacks some. This sample has roughly 30,000 clones, with 75% to 85% found just once. The sample comprised blood. The receptor source for this set is a person in their sixties with breast cancer. CDR3s include the opening cysteine and the closing phenylalanine or tryptophan. A D gene is named only where the DNA matches it firmly. The size entry is marked missing in some rows and otherwise reads once, few, many or a size class.

TRBV13	-	TRBJ1-2	-	CASSLGTPGYGYTF	TGTGCCAGCAGCTTGGGCACGCCGGGGTATGGCTACACCTTC
TRBV9	few	TRBJ2-5	TRBD2	CASSSRTSGDQETQYF	TGTGCCAGCAGCTCCCGGACTAGCGGGGATCAAGAGACCCAGTACTTC
TRBV9	-	TRBJ1-5	-	CASSEGVKQPQHF	TGTGCCAGCAGCGAGGGGGTAAAACAGCCCCAGCATTTT
TRBV6-1	-	TRBJ1-2	-	CASSGGGGYSYGYTF	TGTGCCAGCAGCGGAGGGGGGGGCTATAGCTATGGCTACACCTTC
TRBV25-1	-	TRBJ2-1	-	CASSELFYEQFF	TGTGCCAGCAGTGAATTATTTTATGAGCAGTTCTTC
TRBV29-1	-	TRBJ1-2	-	CSVVRTNLRSGYTF	TGCAGCGTTGTACGTACTAACCTACGAAGTGGCTACACCTTC
TRBV19	-	TRBJ2-7	TRBD2	CASSILLAGTYEQYF	TGTGCCAGTAGTATTCTACTAGCGGGCACCTACGAGCAGTACTTC
TRBV9	-	TRBJ2-1	-	CASSVVEGVGEQFF	TGTGCCAGCAGCGTAGTGGAGGGAGTGGGGGAGCAGTTCTTC
TRBV5-6	-	TRBJ2-7	TRBD2	CASSLWPSGRAAREQYF	TGTGCCAGCAGCTTGTGGCCTAGCGGGAGGGCCGCGAGAGAGCAGTACTTC
TRBV5-8	-	TRBJ1-5	-	CASSTRTFSNQPQHF	TGTGCCAGCAGCACCCGGACATTTAGCAATCAGCCCCAGCATTTT
TRBV11-3	-	TRBJ1-2	-	CASSLEALGQLYGYTF	TGTGCCAGCAGCTTAGAAGCCCTTGGACAGCTCTATGGCTACACCTTC
TRBV6-6	-	TRBJ2-1	TRBD2	CASSYGPSGSNEQFF	TGTGCCAGCAGTTACGGGCCTAGCGGGAGCAATGAGCAGTTCTTC
TRBV7-2	-	TRBJ2-7	TRBD2	CASSPSRGRARSNEQYF	TGTGCCAGCAGTCCCTCGCGCGGGAGGGCGCGGTCCAACGAGCAGTACTTC
TRBV19	-	TRBJ2-7	TRBD2	CASSIGLAGEVEEQYF	TGTGCCAGTAGTATTGGACTAGCGGGAGAGGTTGAGGAGCAGTACTTC
TRBV5-1	-	TRBJ2-2	TRBD2	CASSKRLADTGELFF	TGCGCCAGCAGTAAGCGACTAGCCGACACCGGGGAGCTGTTTTTT
TRBV5-8	-	TRBJ1-1	TRBD1	CASRSRDRVSEAFF	TGTGCCAGCAGATCCCGGGACAGGGTATCGGAAGCTTTCTTT
TRBV27	-	TRBJ2-3	TRBD2	CASSLQTSGWGTDTQYF	TGTGCCAGCAGTTTACAGACTAGCGGCTGGGGCACAGATACGCAGTATTTT
TRBV18	-	TRBJ1-3	-	CASSPQDFSSGNTIYF	TGTGCCAGCTCACCACAGGACTTTAGCTCTGGAAACACCATATATTTT
TRBV10-3	-	TRBJ2-5	TRBD2	CAIRGTSGRGGETQYF	TGTGCCATCCGAGGGACTAGCGGGAGGGGGGGAGAGACCCAGTACTTC
TRBV19	-	TRBJ2-1	-	CASSISPAYNEQFF	TGTGCCAGTAGTATCTCTCCAGCCTACAATGAGCAGTTCTTC
TRBV5-4	-	TRBJ2-7	-	CASSLGEAEQYF	TGTGCCAGCAGCTTAGGAGAGGCCGAGCAGTACTTC
TRBV19	-	TRBJ2-2	TRBD1	CASRPGQGGTGELFF	TGTGCCAGTAGACCGGGACAGGGAGGAACCGGGGAGCTGTTTTTT
TRBV9	-	TRBJ2-3	-	CASSVQADTDTQYF	TGTGCCAGCAGCGTACAAGCGGACACAGATACGCAGTATTTT
TRBV5-1	-	TRBJ1-2	-	CASSPLARFNYGYTF	TGCGCCAGCAGCCCTCTGGCCAGGTTTAACTATGGCTACACCTTC
TRBV27	-	TRBJ2-3	TRBD2	CASSSRTSGPSGDTQYF	TGTGCCAGCAGTTCTCGGACTAGCGGCCCAAGTGGAGATACGCAGTATTTT
TRBV7-9	-	TRBJ1-5	TRBD1	CASSLARGGEDQPQHF	TGTGCCAGCAGCTTAGCGCGAGGGGGCGAAGATCAGCCCCAGCATTTT
TRBV9	-	TRBJ1-2	-	CASSPDQGTKTMAITF	TGTGCCAGCAGCCCGGACCAGGGGACCAAAACTATGGCTATCACCTTC
TRBV7-9	-	TRBJ2-7	TRBD2	CASSHPRTSGSYEQYF	TGTGCCAGCAGCCATCCAAGGACTAGCGGGAGCTACGAGCAGTACTTC
TRBV15	-	TRBJ2-3	-	CATSRVQGMRRADTQYF	TGTGCCACCAGCAGAGTACAGGGTATGCGTCGCGCAGATACGCAGTATTTT
TRBV27	-	TRBJ2-7	TRBD2	CASSLTGGLAEFYEQYF	TGTGCCAGCAGTTTAACTGGGGGACTAGCAGAATTCTACGAGCAGTACTTC
TRBV5-4	-	TRBJ2-3	-	CASSLGGSGGTDTQYF	TGTGCCAGCAGCTTGGGTGGTAGCGGAGGAACAGATACGCAGTATTTT
TRBV5-4	once	TRBJ2-3	-	CASSLDGRELDTQYF	TGTGCCAGCAGCTTGGATGGTCGGGAGCTAGATACGCAGTATTTT
TRBV30	-	TRBJ2-7	TRBD1	CAWKTGERFREQYF	TGTGCCTGGAAGACAGGGGAGAGGTTTCGCGAGCAGTACTTC